This entry lists 9 T cell receptor beta chains sequenced from one sample in a study of cytomegalovirus exposure and HLA in healthy donors. The PCR made use of 60 Vbeta and 13 Jbeta primers. The repertoire was sequenced with immunoSEQ multiplex PCR; TCRdb's copy has only in-frame clones and lacks some. The repertoire consists of about 200,000 clones, with about 80% occurring once and the leading ten covering 4.4%. Source material: PBMCs. The receptors were gathered from a woman in her thirties in good health and CMV-seropositive.

This chain uses TRBV27 with TRBJ1-5, with no clear D. CDR1 is MNHEY and CDR2 is SMNVEV in the germline V gene (reference sequence). The CDR3 sequence is 14 residues long. V gave up 2 bases and J gave up 3 bases, with 8 bases separating them. CDR3 in amino acids: CASSLGGDNQPQHF. The CDR3 nucleotides are TGTGCCAGCAGTTTAGGCGGCGACAATCAGCCCCAGCATTTT.

V is TRBV29-1 and J is TRBJ2-5; 12 bases match TRBD1. This CDR3 has 13 residues. The germline gives CDR1 SQVTM, CDR2 ANQGSEA. With 7 bases clipped from V and 4 bases from J, the junction kept 4 bases outside the gene matches. Written as DNA, the CDR3 is TGCAGCGGGGACAGGGGGCGTGGAGAGACCCAGTACTTC. Its protein product is CSGDRGRGETQYF. The full variable domain, completed using reference TRBV29-1 and TRBJ2-5, is SAVISQKPSRDICQRGTSLTIQCQVDSQVTMMFWYRQQPGQSLTLIATANQGSEATYESGFVIDKFPISRPNLTFSTLTVSNMSPEDSSIYLCSGDRGRGETQYFGPGTRLLVL.

The chain joins TRBV5-1 to TRBJ2-5, with 10 bases identical to TRBD2. Germline CDR1 is SGHRS and CDR2 is YFSETQ. J lost 1 base, V lost 1 base, and 7 bases had no gene match. This CDR3 has 17 residues. CDR3 residues: CASSLPSGGAIQETQYF. CDR3 sequence (DNA): TGCGCCAGCAGCTTGCCTAGCGGGGGAGCGATCCAAGAGACCCAGTACTTC.

The V call is TRBV29-1, the J call TRBJ2-7; weak D call: TRBD2 (7 bases). The CDR3 totals 15 residues. Trimming stripped 5 bases from V and 6 bases from J, with 23 bases between. Germline lookup yields CDR1 SQVTM and CDR2 ANQGSEA. The CDR3 protein is CSVTPRGGPYLEQYF. CDR3 DNA sequence: TGCAGCGTTACTCCTAGGGGGGGGCCGTACCTCGAGCAGTACTTC.

This chain connects TRBV6-1 to TRBJ1-2; 9 bases map to TRBD1. V was pared by 6 bases and J by 2 bases, with 4 bases of the junction left unmatched. CDR1 is MNHNS, CDR2 SASEGT, per germline. The CDR3 is 14 amino acids. The CDR3 region has the DNA TGTGCCAGCAGGCCTACAGGGGGCAACTATGGCTACACCTTC. As protein: CASRPTGGNYGYTF.

The chain recombines TRBV7-5 with TRBJ1-1; the DNA was not used to check the table's D call, TRBD1. TRBV7-5 is given as a pseudogene. The CDR3 has 14 amino acids. The DNA for the CDR3 is TGTGCCAGAAGCTCGACAGGGCCGAACACTGAAGCTTTCTTT. This translates into CARSSTGPNTEAFF.

This clone was seen a handful of times. The V call is TRBV25-1, the J call TRBJ2-7; tentative D call: TRBD2 (5 bases). Per germline, CDR1 MGHDK and CDR2 SYGVNS. V gave up 6 bases and J gave up 6 bases, with 12 bases separating them. The CDR3 is made up of 12 amino acids. The CDR3: CASRADPLEQYF. DNA of the CDR3: TGTGCCAGCAGAGCGGACCCCCTCGAGCAGTACTTC.

J is TRBJ2-1 and V is TRBV29-1; D uncertain. The V gene's germline CDR1 is SQVTM and CDR2 ANQGSEA. V lost 2 bases and J lost 0, with 11 bases in between. The CDR3 sequence is 15 residues long. The CDR3 loop reads CSVESTPSSYNEQFF. The CDR3 bases are TGCAGCGTTGAATCGACTCCGAGCTCCTACAATGAGCAGTTCTTC.

V gene TRBV4-3 combines with J gene TRBJ2-3; D is possibly TRBD2 (5 bases). The length of the CDR3 is 15 residues. V lost 1 base, J lost 7 bases, and 15 bases lay in between. Germline assignment: CDR1 LGHNA and CDR2 YSLEER. The DNA for the CDR3 is TGCGCCAGCAGCCAAGCTCCGACTACCGGGAATACGCAGTATTTT. This gives the protein CASSQAPTTGNTQYF.